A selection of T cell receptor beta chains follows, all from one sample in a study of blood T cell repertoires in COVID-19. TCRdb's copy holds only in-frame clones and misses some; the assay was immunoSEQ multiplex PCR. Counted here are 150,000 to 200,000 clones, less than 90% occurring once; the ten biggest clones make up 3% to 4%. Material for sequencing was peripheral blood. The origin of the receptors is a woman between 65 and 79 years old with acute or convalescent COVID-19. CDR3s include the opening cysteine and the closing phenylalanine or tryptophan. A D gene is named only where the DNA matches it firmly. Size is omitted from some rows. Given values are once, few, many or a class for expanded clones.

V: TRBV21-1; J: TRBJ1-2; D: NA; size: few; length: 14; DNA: TGTGCCAGCAGCAAAGTTAAAACAGGGTCTCGCTACACCTTC; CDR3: CASSKVKTGSRYTF
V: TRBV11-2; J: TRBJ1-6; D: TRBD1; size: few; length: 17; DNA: TGTGCCAGCAGCTTAGTGGGGGCACAGGGGAACAATTCACCCCTCCACTTT; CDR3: CASSLVGAQGNNSPLHF
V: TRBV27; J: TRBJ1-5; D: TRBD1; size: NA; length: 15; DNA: TGTGCCAGCAGTTTACGACAGGGGGCAAATCAGCCCCAGCATTTT; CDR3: CASSLRQGANQPQHF
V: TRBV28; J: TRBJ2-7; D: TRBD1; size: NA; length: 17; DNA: TGTGCCAGCAGTCTACCGGGACAGGGGCTAGGAAACTACGAGCAGTACTTC; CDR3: CASSLPGQGLGNYEQYF
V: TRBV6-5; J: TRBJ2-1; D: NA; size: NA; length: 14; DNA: TGTGCCAGCAGTAGGCAGGGAAGCTACAATGAGCAGTTCTTC; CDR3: CASSRQGSYNEQFF
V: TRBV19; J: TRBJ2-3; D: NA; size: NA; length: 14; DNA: TGTGCCAGTAGGTCTCTAGCGTCGGGAGATACGCAGTATTTT; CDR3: CASRSLASGDTQYF
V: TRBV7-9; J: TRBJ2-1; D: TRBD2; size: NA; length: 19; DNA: TGTGCCAGCAGTTCTCCTAGCGGGAGTCCCCACAGCTCCTACAATGAGCAGTTCTTC; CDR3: CASSSPSGSPHSSYNEQFF
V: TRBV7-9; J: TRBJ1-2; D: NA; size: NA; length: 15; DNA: TGTGCCAGCAGCTTCGGGGGTACGTTTGGGTATGGCTACACCTTC; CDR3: CASSFGGTFGYGYTF
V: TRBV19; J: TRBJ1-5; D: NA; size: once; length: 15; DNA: TGTGCCAGTAGGTTCGAGGGTTTGGGCAATCAGCCCCAGCATTTT; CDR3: CASRFEGLGNQPQHF
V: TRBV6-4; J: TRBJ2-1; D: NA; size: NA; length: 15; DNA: TGTGCCAGCAGTGAGGGGGCGGGAGTCAGGGGCGAGCAGTTCTTC; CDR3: CASSEGAGVRGEQFF
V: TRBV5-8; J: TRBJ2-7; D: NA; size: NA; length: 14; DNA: TGTGCCAGCAGCCACCCCTTGACAGTCCACGAGCAGTACTTC; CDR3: CASSHPLTVHEQYF
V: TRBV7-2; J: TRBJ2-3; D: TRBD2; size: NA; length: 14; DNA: TGTGCCAGCGGTAGCGGGGGGGCCTCAGATACGCAGTATTTT; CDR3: CASGSGGASDTQYF
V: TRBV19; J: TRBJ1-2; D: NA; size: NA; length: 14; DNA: TGTGCCAGTAGTATCGGGTCATATAACTATGGCTACACCTTC; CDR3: CASSIGSYNYGYTF
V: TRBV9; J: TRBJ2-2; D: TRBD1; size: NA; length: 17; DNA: TGTGCCAGCAGCGTAGCTCCGGGACAGGGGGCGGCCGGGGAGCTGTTTTTT; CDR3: CASSVAPGQGAAGELFF
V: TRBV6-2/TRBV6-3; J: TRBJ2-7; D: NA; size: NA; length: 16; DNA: TGTGCCAGCAGTCAAAACCCAGGGGGGCTCTCCTACGAGCAGTACTTC; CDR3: CASSQNPGGLSYEQYF
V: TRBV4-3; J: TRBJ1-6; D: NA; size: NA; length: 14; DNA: TGCGCCAGCAGCCAAGCCGACAAGCATTCACCCCTCCACTTT; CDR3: CASSQADKHSPLHF
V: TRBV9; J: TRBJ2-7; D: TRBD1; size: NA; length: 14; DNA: TGTGCCAGCAGCTCCGGACAGGAAATACGAAAGCAGTACTTC; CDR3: CASSSGQEIRKQYF
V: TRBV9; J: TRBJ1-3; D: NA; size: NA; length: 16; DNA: TGTGCCAGCAGCGCTAGGACAACTATCTCTGGAAACACCATATATTTT; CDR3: CASSARTTISGNTIYF
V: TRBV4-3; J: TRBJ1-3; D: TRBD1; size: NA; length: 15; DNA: TGCGCCAGCAGCCAACAAACAGGGGGTGGAAACACCATATATTTT; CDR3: CASSQQTGGGNTIYF
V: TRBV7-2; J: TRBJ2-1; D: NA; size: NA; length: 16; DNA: TGTGCCAGCAGCTTGTTCGGCAGGGGGGCTTCCAATGAGCAGTTCTTC; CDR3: CASSLFGRGASNEQFF
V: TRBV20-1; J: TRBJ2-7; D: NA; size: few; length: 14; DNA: TGCAGTGCTAGTTTTCCAGGGGCCTCCGGCGAGCAGTACTTC; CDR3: CSASFPGASGEQYF
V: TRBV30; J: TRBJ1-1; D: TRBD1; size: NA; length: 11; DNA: TGTGCCTGGATAAGGGGGCAGGTGTTGATCTTT; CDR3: CAWIRGQVLIF
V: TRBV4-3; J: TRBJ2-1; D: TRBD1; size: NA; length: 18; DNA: TGCGCCAGCAGCCAAGATTGGGTCCAGGGACAGGGGTTCAATGAGCAGTTCTTC; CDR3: CASSQDWVQGQGFNEQFF
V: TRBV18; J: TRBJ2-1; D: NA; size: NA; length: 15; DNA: TGTGCCAGCTCACCGGAGAGCTCTCTTTGGAATGAGCAGTTCTTC; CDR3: CASSPESSLWNEQFF
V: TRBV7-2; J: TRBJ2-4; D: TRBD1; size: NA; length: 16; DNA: TGTGCCAGCACCCTCAGGACAGGGGTGGTGGGAAACATTCAGTACTTC; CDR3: CASTLRTGVVGNIQYF
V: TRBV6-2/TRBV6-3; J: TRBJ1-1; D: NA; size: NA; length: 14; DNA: TGTGCCAGCAGTTACTCGTCCCGAGTCGCTGAAGCTTTCTTT; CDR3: CASSYSSRVAEAFF
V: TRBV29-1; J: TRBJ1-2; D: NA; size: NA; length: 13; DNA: TGCAGCGTCACAACGGACAGCAACTATGGCTACACCTTC; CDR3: CSVTTDSNYGYTF
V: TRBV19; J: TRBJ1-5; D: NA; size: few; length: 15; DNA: TGTGCCAGTGGGAGGGGAGGGTATAGCAATCAGCCCCAGCATTTT; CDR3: CASGRGGYSNQPQHF
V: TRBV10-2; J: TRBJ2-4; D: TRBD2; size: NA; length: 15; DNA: TGCGCCAGCAGTGAGGCTAGCGGGCGAGAAAACATTCAGTACTTC; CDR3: CASSEASGRENIQYF
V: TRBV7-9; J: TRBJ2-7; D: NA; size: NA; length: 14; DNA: TGTGCCAGCAGCTCCCCAGCAGGGTCCTACGAGCAGTACTTC; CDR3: CASSSPAGSYEQYF
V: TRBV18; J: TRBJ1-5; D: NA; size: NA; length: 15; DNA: TGTGCCAGCTCACCAGGGCAGGCCAGCTATCAGCCCCAGCATTTT; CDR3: CASSPGQASYQPQHF
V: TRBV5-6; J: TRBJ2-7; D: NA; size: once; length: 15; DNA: TGTGCCAGCAGCCTAGGGGCAAGAGGCTCCTACGAGCAGTACTTC; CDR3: CASSLGARGSYEQYF
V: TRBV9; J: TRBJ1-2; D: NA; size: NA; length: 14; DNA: TGTGCCAGCAGCGTAGATGGCAGGGGCTATGGCTACACCTTC; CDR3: CASSVDGRGYGYTF
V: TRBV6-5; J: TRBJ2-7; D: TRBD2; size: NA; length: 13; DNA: TGTGCCTCTACCGGACTAGCGGGCTACGAGCAGTACTTC; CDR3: CASTGLAGYEQYF
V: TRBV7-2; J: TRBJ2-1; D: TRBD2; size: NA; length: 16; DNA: TGTGCCAGCAGCTTAGGGACTAGCGGGACCCAGGAACGGTGGTTCTTC; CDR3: CASSLGTSGTQERWFF
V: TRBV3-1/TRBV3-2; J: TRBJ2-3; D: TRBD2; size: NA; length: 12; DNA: TGTGCCAGCAGCCAAGCCGGGACTAGGCTGTATTTT; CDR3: CASSQAGTRLYF
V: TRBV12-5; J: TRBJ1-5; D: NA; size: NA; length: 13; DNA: TGTGCTAGTGGCCGCGGACACATACAGCCCCAGCATTTT; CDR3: CASGRGHIQPQHF
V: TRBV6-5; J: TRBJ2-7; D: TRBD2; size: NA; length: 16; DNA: TGTGCCAGCAGTTACTCGGGCAGGACTAGCTCCTACGAGCAGTACTTC; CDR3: CASSYSGRTSSYEQYF
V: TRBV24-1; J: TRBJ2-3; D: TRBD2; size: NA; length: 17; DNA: TGTGCCACCAGTGATTTGCTTCCGACTAGCGGGATAGATACGCAGTATTTT; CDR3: CATSDLLPTSGIDTQYF
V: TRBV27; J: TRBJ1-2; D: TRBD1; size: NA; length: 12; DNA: TGTGCCAGCGGTAGACAGGGCGGCGGCTACACCTTC; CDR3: CASGRQGGGYTF
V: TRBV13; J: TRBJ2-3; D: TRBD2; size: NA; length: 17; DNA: TGTGCCAGCAGCTTAGGTCGTACTAGCGGGGGCACAGATACGCAGTATTTT; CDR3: CASSLGRTSGGTDTQYF
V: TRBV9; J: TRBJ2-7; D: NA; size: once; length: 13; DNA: TGTGCCAGCAGCGTAGATCAACTCGGGGAGCAGTACTTC; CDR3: CASSVDQLGEQYF
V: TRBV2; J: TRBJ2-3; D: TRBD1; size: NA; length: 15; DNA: TGTGCCAGCTCCTGGGGGACAGGAAGCACAGATACGCAGTATTTT; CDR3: CASSWGTGSTDTQYF
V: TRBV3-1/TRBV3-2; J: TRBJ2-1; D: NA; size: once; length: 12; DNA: TGTGCCAGCAGCAGGACTTACAATGAGCAGTTCTTC; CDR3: CASSRTYNEQFF
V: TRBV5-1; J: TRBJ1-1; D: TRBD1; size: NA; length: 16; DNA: TGCGCCAGCAGCCCTGGACAGGGGCCGATGAACACTGAAGCTTTCTTT; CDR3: CASSPGQGPMNTEAFF
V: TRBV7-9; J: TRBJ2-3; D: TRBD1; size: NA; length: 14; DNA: TGTGCCAGCAGCGCCAGACAGGGAACAGATACGCAGTATTTT; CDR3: CASSARQGTDTQYF
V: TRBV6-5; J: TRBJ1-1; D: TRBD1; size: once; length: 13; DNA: TGTGCCAGCAGTTCCCACAGGGGCACTGAAGCTTTCTTT; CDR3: CASSSHRGTEAFF
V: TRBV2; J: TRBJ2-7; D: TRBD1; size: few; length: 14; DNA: TGTGCCAGCAGTGGGGGGGGACAGGGCGACGAGCAGTACTTC; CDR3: CASSGGGQGDEQYF
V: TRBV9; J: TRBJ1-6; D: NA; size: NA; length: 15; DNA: TGTGCCAGCAGCGTACGGGGGGCTTATAATTCACCCCTCCACTTT; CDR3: CASSVRGAYNSPLHF
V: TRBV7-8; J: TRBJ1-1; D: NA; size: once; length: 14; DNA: TGTGCCAGCAGCTCGACAGGACCTCACACTGAAGCTTTCTTT; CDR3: CASSSTGPHTEAFF
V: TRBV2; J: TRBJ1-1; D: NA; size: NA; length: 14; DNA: TGTGCCAGCAGTGGGGAGGGGGGGAACACTGAAGCTTTCTTT; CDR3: CASSGEGGNTEAFF
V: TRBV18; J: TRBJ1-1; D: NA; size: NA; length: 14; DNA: TGTGCCAGCTCACCAACCCCGTCCACAGGGCGTGCTTTCTTT; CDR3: CASSPTPSTGRAFF